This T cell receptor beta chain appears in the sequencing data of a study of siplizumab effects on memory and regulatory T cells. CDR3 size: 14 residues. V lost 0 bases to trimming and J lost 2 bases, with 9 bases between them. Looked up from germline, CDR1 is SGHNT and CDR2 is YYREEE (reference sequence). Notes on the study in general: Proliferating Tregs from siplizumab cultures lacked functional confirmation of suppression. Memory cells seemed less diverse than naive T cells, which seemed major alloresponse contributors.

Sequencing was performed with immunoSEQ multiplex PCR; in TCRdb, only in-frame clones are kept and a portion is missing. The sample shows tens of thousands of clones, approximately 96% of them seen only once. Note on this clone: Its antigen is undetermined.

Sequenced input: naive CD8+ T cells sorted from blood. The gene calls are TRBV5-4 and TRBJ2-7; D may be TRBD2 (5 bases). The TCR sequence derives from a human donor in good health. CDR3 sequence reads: CASSLDGDPYEQYF. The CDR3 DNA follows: TGTGCCAGCAGCTTGGACGGGGATCCCTACGAGCAGTACTTC.